A single sample gave rise to the 4 T cell receptor beta chains below, sequenced in a study of blood T cell repertoires in COVID-19. Profiled with immunoSEQ multiplex PCR; TCRdb holds only in-frame clones, not every one. Counted here are around 130,000 clones, roughly 80% occurring once; the ten biggest clones make up 10% to 15%. Sequences were obtained from peripheral blood. Receptor source: a woman aged 55-70 years with acute or convalescent COVID-19.

This chain uses TRBV6-2 or TRBV6-3 with TRBJ1-5; D gene unclear. The CDR3 covers 16 residues. Germline CDR1 MNHEY, CDR2 SVGEGT. The V end lost 0 bases, the J end lost 3 bases, and 12 bases lay between the germline ends. Here the CDR3 DNA reads TGTGCCAGCAGTTACTCGAGGGCAGGAGCCAATCAGCCCCAGCATTTT. Its protein is CASSYSRAGANQPQHF.

The chain is built from TRBV3-1 (or the pseudogene TRBV3-2) and TRBJ1-6, with 9 bases aligning to TRBD1. Germline trimming cut 2 bases from V and 7 bases from J; bases unmatched to any gene: 6. Germline loops: CDR1 LGHDT, CDR2 YNNKEL (reference sequence). The CDR3 runs 16 residues. CDR3 sequence (DNA): TGTGCCAGCAGCCAAAACCCCGGACAGGGGAATTCACCCCTCCACTTT. Translating it yields CASSQNPGQGNSPLHF.

This chain uses TRBV11-2 with TRBJ1-6, with a possible D match to TRBD1 (6 bases). The CDR3 contains 15 residues. V was trimmed by 2 bases and J by 6 bases, leaving 11 bases between them. Per the germline V gene, CDR1 is SGHAT and CDR2 is FQNNGV. The DNA for the CDR3 is TGTGCCAGCAGCTTACTGGACAGCGGTAATTCACCCCTCCACTTT. Residues: CASSLLDSGNSPLHF.

J is TRBJ2-6 and V is TRBV3-1 (or the pseudogene TRBV3-2); D ambiguous. The length of the CDR3 is 15 residues. Germline V gives CDR1 LGHDT, CDR2 YNNKEL (reference sequence). The V end lost 4 bases, the J end lost 4 bases, and 11 bases lay between the germline ends. CDR3 protein: CASSLQRYGANVLTF. In DNA, the CDR3 is TGTGCCAGCAGCCTGCAGCGTTACGGGGCCAACGTCCTGACTTTC.